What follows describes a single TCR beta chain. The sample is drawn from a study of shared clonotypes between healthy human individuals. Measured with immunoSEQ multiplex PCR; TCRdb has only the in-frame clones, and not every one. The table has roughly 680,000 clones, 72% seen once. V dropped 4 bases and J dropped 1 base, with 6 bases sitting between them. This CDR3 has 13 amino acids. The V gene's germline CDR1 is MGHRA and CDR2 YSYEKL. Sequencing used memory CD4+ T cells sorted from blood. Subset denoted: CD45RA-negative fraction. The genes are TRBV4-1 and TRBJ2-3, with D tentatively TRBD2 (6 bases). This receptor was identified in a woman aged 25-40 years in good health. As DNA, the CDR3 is TGCGCCAGCAGCCCGGGGGGCACAGATACGCAGTATTTT. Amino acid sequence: CASSPGGTDTQYF.